The rows below give T cell receptor beta chains drawn from one sample of a study of shared clonotypes between healthy human individuals. Profiled with immunoSEQ multiplex PCR; TCRdb holds only in-frame clones, not every one. There are approximately 640,000 clones in the sample; around 72% occur only once, and under 2% lies in the top ten. Sequenced input: memory CD4+ T cells sorted from blood. These receptors all come from a woman aged 25 to 39 in good health. Both conserved end residues are trimmed from each CDR3. Each record gives: V gene, J gene, CDR3 protein.

TRBV7-2	TRBJ2-2	ASRWTGTDRGELF
TRBV5-1	TRBJ2-5	ASSLRAGGETQY
TRBV28	TRBJ2-2	ASSFLPGMAGELF
TRBV6-1	TRBJ1-3	ASSSGTASNTIY
TRBV5-1	TRBJ2-2	ASSLGDRDAGELF
TRBV4-2	TRBJ2-1	ASSQELEAYNEQF
TRBV19	TRBJ2-7	ASSSQGLTGLEQY
TRBV15	TRBJ1-5	ATSSGTSSNQPQH
TRBV28	TRBJ1-5	ASLGGVRNQPQH
TRBV2	TRBJ1-4	ASSEGSGSEKLF
TRBV30	TRBJ2-5	AWRGPGSQETQY
TRBV11-2	TRBJ2-1	ASSQLAGRLTDNEQF
TRBV6-1	TRBJ1-2	ASSEGIRESNYGYT
TRBV6-4	TRBJ2-5	ASSYGRGETQY
TRBV28	TRBJ1-5	ASSTGGGKSNQPQH
TRBV4-1	TRBJ2-5	ASSPIQREYQETQY
TRBV19	TRBJ2-5	ASSMLEGGKSETQY
TRBV7-9	TRBJ1-3	ASSLLEGPLRGNTIY
TRBV5-4	TRBJ2-3	ASSPSLAGSTDTQY
TRBV11-3	TRBJ2-3	ASSTQGPDTQY
TRBV6-1	TRBJ1-1	ASSERRGALGTEAF
TRBV27	TRBJ1-1	ASSHKWSGNFEAF
TRBV5-1	TRBJ2-2	ASSWGTGQTGELF
TRBV10-3	TRBJ2-1	AISETGNNRGYEQF
TRBV10-3	TRBJ2-7	AINVAGESYEQY
TRBV30	TRBJ1-1	AAERVEAF
TRBV19	TRBJ2-4	ASSIGGTTKNIQY
TRBV28	TRBJ1-6	ASIDAGHDNSPLH
TRBV4-1	TRBJ2-3	ASSQALGLAGVLSTDTQY
TRBV9	TRBJ2-1	ASSPHIGDEQF
TRBV27	TRBJ1-1	ASSWTGAGTEAF
TRBV21-1	TRBJ1-5	ASSKGTEPNQPQH
TRBV2	TRBJ2-7	ASSGLAGGVISYEQY
TRBV7-2	TRBJ2-5	ASSLEGPSGQETQY
TRBV5-4	TRBJ2-1	ASSFSNSAYNEQF
TRBV28	TRBJ2-5	ASRPGGLETQY
TRBV2	TRBJ1-5	ASSERQNQPQH
TRBV11-2	TRBJ2-7	ASSLVLRGAYEQY
TRBV28	TRBJ2-7	ASSLIVQGAEEQY
TRBV7-9	TRBJ2-1	ASSPGTGGSRSSYNEQF
TRBV2	TRBJ1-5	ASSGQGNNQPQH
TRBV5-1	TRBJ2-7	ASRFDLVGQGNEQY
TRBV5-5	TRBJ1-5	ASSGGINQPQH
TRBV29-1	TRBJ1-2	SVPGQGWLGYT
TRBV7-8	TRBJ1-2	ASSVLGQGKVDGYT
TRBV7-2	TRBJ2-3	ASSSRIVYTDTQY
TRBV28	TRBJ1-1	ASSPEGSRNTEAF
TRBV25-1	TRBJ1-2	ASSDDREQGGYT
TRBV28	TRBJ2-7	ASRTAGNEQY
TRBV19	TRBJ2-1	ASSSTSGRGENEQF
TRBV15	TRBJ1-4	ATSREAGVSEKLF
TRBV28	TRBJ2-7	ASSLNSYEQY
TRBV11-2	TRBJ2-5	ASSLGSQGGRETQY
TRBV28	TRBJ2-2	ASSAPDRGYTGELF
TRBV6-6	TRBJ1-5	ASSFGQSNQPQH
TRBV6-5	TRBJ1-5	ASRLGANQPQH
TRBV19	TRBJ1-1	ASSIGGGPAF
TRBV11-2	TRBJ2-7	ASSLVRGFANEQY
TRBV7-3	TRBJ2-5	ASSWTKEETQY
TRBV6-1	TRBJ2-5	ASSRLQETQY